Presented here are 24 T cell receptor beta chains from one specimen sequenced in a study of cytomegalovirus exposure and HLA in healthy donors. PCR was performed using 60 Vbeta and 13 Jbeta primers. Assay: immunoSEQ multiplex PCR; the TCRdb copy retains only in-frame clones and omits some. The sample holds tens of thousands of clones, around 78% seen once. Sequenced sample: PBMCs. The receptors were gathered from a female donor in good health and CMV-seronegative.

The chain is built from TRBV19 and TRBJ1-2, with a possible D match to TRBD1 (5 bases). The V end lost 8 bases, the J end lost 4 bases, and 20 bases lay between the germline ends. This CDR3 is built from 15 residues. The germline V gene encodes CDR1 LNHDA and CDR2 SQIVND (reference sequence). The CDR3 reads CASRTIGQGTYGYTF. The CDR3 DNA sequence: TGTGCCAGTCGCACCATTGGACAAGGTACCTATGGCTACACCTTC.

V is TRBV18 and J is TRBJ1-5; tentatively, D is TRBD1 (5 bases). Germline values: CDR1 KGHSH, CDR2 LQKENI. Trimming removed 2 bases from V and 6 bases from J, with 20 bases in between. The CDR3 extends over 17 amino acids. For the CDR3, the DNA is TGTGCCAGCTCACCATTTCATAGGGGTTATGACGGTCAGCCCCAGCATTTT. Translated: CASSPFHRGYDGQPQHF. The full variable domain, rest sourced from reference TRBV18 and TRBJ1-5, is NAGVMQNPRHLVRRRGQEARLRCSPMKGHSHVYWYRQLPEEGLKFMVYLQKENIIDESGMPKERFSAEFPKEGPSILRIQQVVRGDSAAYFCASSPFHRGYDGQPQHFGDGTRLSIL.

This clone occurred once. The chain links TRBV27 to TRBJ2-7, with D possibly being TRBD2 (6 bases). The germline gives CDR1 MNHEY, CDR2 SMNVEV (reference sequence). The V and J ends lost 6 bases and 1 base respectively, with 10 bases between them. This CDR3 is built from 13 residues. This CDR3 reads CASREGRSYEQYF. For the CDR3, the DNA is TGTGCCAGCAGGGAGGGACGGTCCTACGAGCAGTACTTC.

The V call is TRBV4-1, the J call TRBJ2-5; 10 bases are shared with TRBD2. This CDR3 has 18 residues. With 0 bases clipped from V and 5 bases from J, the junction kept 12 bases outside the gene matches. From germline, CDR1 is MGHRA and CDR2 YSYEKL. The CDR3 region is CASSQDKPGAGGRETQYF. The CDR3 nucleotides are TGCGCCAGCAGCCAAGATAAACCGGGAGCGGGGGGGCGCGAGACCCAGTACTTC.

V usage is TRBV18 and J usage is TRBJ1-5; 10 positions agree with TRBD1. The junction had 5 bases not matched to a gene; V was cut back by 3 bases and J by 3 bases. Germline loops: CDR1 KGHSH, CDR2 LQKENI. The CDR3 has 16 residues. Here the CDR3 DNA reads TGTGCCAGCTCACCCCCGGGACAGGGGTTCAATCAGCCCCAGCATTTT. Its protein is CASSPPGQGFNQPQHF.

CDR3: CASSQDRGYGYTF. CDR3 bases: TGTGCCAGCAGCCAGGACAGGGGATATGGCTACACCTTC. This rearrangement joins TRBV5-4 to TRBJ1-2, with 9 bases matching TRBD1. The length of the CDR3 is 13 residues. The germline gives CDR1 SGHNT, CDR2 YYREEE (reference sequence). J was trimmed by 5 bases and V by 4 bases; bases with no gene match: 3.

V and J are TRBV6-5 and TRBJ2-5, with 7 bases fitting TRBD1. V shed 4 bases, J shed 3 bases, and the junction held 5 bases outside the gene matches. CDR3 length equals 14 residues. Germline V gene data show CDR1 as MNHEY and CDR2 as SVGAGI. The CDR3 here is CASSWGTAKETQYF. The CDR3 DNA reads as TGTGCCAGCAGTTGGGGGACAGCAAAAGAGACCCAGTACTTC.

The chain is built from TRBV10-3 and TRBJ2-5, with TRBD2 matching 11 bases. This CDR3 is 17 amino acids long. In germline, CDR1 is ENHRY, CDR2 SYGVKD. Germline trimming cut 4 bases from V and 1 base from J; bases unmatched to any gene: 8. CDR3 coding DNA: TGTGCCATCAGTGGTTCTACTAGCGGGGGAGTCCAAGAGACCCAGTACTTC. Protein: CAISGSTSGGVQETQYF.

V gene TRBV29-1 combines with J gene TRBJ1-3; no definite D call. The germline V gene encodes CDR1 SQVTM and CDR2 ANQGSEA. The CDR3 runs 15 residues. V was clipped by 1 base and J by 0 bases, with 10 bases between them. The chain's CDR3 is CSVEATAASGNTIYF. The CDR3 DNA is TGCAGCGTTGAAGCAACAGCAGCCTCTGGAAACACCATATATTTT. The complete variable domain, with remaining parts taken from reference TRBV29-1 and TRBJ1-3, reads SAVISQKPSRDICQRGTSLTIQCQVDSQVTMMFWYRQQPGQSLTLIATANQGSEATYESGFVIDKFPISRPNLTFSTLTVSNMSPEDSSIYLCSVEATAASGNTIYFGEGSWLTVV.

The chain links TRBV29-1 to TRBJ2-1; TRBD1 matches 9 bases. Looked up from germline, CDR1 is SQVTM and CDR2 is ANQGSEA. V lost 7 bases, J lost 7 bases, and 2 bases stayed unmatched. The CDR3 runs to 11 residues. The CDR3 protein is CSGGQGNEQFF. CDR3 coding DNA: TGCAGCGGAGGACAGGGGAATGAGCAGTTCTTC.

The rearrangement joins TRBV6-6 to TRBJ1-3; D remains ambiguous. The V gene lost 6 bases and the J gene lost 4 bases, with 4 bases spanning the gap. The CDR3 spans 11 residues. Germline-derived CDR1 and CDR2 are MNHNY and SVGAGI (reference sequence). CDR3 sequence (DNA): TGTGCCAGCAGCCAGGGAAACACCATATATTTT. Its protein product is CASSQGNTIYF.

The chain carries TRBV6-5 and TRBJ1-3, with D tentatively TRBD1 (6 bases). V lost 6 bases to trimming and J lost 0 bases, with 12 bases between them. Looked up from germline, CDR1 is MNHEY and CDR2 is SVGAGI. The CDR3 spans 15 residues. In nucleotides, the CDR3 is TGTGCCAGCAGCTCCGGACAGTTCTCTGGAAACACCATATATTTT. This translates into CASSSGQFSGNTIYF.

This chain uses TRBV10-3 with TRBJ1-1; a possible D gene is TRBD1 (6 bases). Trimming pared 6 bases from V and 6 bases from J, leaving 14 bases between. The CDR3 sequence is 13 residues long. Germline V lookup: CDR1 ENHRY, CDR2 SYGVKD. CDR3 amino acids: CAISRQDGAEAFF. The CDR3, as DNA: TGTGCCATCAGCCGACAGGATGGCGCTGAAGCTTTCTTT.

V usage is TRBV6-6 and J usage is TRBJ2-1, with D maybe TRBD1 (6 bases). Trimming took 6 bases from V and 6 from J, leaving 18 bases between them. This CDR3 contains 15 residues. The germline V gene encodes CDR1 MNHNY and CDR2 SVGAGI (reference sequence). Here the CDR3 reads CASSPRGKGPNEQFF. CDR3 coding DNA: TGTGCCAGCAGCCCCAGGGGCAAGGGACCCAATGAGCAGTTCTTC.

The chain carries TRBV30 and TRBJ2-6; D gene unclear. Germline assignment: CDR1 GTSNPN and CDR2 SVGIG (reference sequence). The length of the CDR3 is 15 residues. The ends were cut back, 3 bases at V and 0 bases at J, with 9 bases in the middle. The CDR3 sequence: CAWRRHFSGANVLTF. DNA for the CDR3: TGTGCCTGGAGGAGACATTTCTCTGGGGCCAACGTCCTGACTTTC. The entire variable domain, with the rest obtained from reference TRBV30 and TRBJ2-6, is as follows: SQTIHQWPATLVQPVGSPLSLECTVEGTSNPNLYWYRQAAGRGLQLLFYSVGIGQISSEVPQNLSASRPQDRQFILSSKKLLLSDSGFYLCAWRRHFSGANVLTFGAGSRLTVL.

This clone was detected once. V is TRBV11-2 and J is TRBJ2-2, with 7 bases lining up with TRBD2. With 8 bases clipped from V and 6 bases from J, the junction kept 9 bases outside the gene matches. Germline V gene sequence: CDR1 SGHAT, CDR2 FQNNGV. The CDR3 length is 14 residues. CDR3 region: CASFGTNTPGELFF. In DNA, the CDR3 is TGTGCCAGCTTTGGGACTAATACGCCCGGGGAGCTGTTTTTT. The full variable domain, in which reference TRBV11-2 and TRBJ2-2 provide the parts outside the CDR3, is EAGVAQSPRYKIIEKRQSVAFWCNPISGHATLYWYQQILGQGPKLLIQFQNNGVVDDSQLPKDRFSAERLKGVDSTLKIQPAKLEDSAVYLCASFGTNTPGELFFGEGSRLTVL.

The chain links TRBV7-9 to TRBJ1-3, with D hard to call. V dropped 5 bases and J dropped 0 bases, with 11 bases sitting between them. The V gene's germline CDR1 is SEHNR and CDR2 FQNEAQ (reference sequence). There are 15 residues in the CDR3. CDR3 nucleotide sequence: TGTGCCAGCAGCCGAACTACCATCTCTGGAAACACCATATATTTT. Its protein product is CASSRTTISGNTIYF.

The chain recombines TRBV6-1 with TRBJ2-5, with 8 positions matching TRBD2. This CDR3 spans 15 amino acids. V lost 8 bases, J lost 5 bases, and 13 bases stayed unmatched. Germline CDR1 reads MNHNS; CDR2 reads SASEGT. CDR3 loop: CASRGGRVKDETQYF. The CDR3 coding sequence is TGTGCCAGCCGGGGGGGGAGGGTCAAGGATGAGACCCAGTACTTC.

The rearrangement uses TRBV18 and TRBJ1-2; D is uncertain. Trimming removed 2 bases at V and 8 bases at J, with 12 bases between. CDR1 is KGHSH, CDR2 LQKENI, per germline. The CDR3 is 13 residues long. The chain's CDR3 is CASSPGQSDGYTF. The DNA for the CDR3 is TGTGCCAGCTCACCAGGCCAAAGCGACGGCTACACCTTC. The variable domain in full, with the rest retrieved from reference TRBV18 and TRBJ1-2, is NAGVMQNPRHLVRRRGQEARLRCSPMKGHSHVYWYRQLPEEGLKFMVYLQKENIIDESGMPKERFSAEFPKEGPSILRIQQVVRGDSAAYFCASSPGQSDGYTFGSGTRLTVV.

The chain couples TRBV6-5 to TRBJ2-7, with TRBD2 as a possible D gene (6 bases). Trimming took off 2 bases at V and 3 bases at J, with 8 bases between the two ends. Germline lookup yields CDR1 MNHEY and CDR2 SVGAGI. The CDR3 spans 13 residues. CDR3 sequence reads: CASSYPGDYEQYF. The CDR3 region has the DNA TGTGCCAGCAGTTACCCGGGGGACTACGAGCAGTACTTC.

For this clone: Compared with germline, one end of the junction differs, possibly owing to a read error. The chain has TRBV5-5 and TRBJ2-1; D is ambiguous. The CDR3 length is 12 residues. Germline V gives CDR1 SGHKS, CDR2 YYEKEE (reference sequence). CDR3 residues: CASSARLRLWVF. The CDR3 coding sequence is TGTGCCAGCAGCGCCAGACTGCGTTTGTGGGTCTTC.

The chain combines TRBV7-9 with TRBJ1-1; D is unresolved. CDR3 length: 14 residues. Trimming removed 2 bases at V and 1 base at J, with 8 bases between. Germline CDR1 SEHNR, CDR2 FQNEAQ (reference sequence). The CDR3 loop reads CASSLSSGNTEAFF. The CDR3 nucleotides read TGTGCCAGCAGCTTAAGCTCAGGGAACACTGAAGCTTTCTTT.

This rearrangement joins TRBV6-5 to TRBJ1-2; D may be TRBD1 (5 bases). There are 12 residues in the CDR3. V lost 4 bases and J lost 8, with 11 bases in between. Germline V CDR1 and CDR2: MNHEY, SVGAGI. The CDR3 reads CASSSYGGGYTF. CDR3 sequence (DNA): TGTGCCAGCAGTTCCTACGGGGGGGGCTACACCTTC.

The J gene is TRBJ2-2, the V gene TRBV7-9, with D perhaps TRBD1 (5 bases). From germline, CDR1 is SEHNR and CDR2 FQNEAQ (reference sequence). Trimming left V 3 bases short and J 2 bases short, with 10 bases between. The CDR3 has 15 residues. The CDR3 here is CASSFRRVNTGELFF. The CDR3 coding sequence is TGTGCCAGCAGCTTCCGCAGGGTAAACACCGGGGAGCTGTTTTTT.